The following is a TCR beta chain sequence with its context. Its antigen remains unknown. This specimen comes from a study of PD-L1 blockade in urothelial cancer. The overall study: Males with bladder-origin urothelial cancer constituted about 90% of the roughly 30 patients. At 3 weeks (second dose) and 6 weeks after starting treatment, blood was analyzed. Blood-derived samples held a median roughly 150,000 T cells.

Study-wide points: Clones that were tumor-associated expanded more in the blood of durable-benefit patients at 3 weeks.

With 1 base clipped from V and 4 bases from J, the junction kept 7 bases outside the gene matches. Germline lookup yields CDR1 SGHAT and CDR2 FQNNGV. The CDR3 runs to 16 residues. The protocol was immunoSEQ multiplex PCR, while the TCRdb copy is restricted to in-frame clones and leaves out a portion. The sample lists under 90,000 clones, over 90% occurring once. The sequencing used PBMCs, collected around atezolizumab (anti-PD-L1) treatment. This chain connects TRBV11-2 to TRBJ2-3; 8 nucleotides match TRBD1. This clonotype was sampled from a man in his sixties with urothelial cancer. The CDR3 sequence is CASSLGQGSPPDTQYF. In DNA form, the CDR3 reads TGTGCCAGCAGCTTAGGACAGGGGAGCCCCCCAGATACGCAGTATTTT. The variable domain in full, completed from reference TRBV11-2 and TRBJ2-3, reads EAGVAQSPRYKIIEKRQSVAFWCNPISGHATLYWYQQILGQGPKLLIQFQNNGVVDDSQLPKDRFSAERLKGVDSTLKIQPAKLEDSAVYLCASSLGQGSPPDTQYFGPGTRLTVL.